The next 21 T cell receptor beta chains were all read from a single sample in a study of blood T cell repertoires in COVID-19. TCRdb's copy holds only in-frame clones and misses some; the assay was immunoSEQ multiplex PCR. The sample includes about 270,000 clones, less than 90% seen only once; the top ten take 9.5% to 15%. The sample comprised peripheral blood. Receptors were obtained from a woman under 40 with COVID-19, enrolled during active disease.

The chain couples TRBV3-1 (or the pseudogene TRBV3-2) to TRBJ1-1; tentative D call: TRBD1 (6 bases). The CDR3 length is 11 residues. V was cut by 4 bases and J by 6 bases, with 6 bases left in between. Germline V lookup: CDR1 LGHDT, CDR2 YNNKEL (reference sequence). The CDR3 region has the DNA TGTGCCAGCAGCCCAGGGGCTGAAGCTTTCTTT. Protein sequence: CASSPGAEAFF.

V is TRBV7-2 and J is TRBJ2-1, with D tentatively TRBD2 (5 bases). The V end was cut by 1 base, the J end by 14 bases, with 15 bases between. CDR1 is SGHTA and CDR2 is FQGNSA in the germline V gene. The CDR3 contains 13 residues. DNA for the CDR3: TGTGCCAGCAGCTTAGACGGGATATCGGATAAGTTCTTC. Its translation is CASSLDGISDKFF.

The V call is TRBV19, the J call TRBJ1-2; 7 positions match TRBD1. This CDR3 contains 14 residues. Germline values: CDR1 LNHDA, CDR2 SQIVND (reference sequence). Losses at the gene ends were 6 bases for V and 2 bases for J; bases not matched to a gene: 6. The CDR3 reads CASRLGQTNYGYTF. In DNA form, the CDR3 reads TGTGCCAGTAGGCTGGGACAGACCAACTATGGCTACACCTTC.

V and J are TRBV11-2 and TRBJ1-2; no firm D call. Germline V gene sequence: CDR1 SGHAT, CDR2 FQNNGV. Trimming left V 6 bases short and J 2 bases short, with 16 bases between. The CDR3 sequence is 15 residues long. The CDR3: CASSLTDRENYGYTF. The CDR3 bases are TGTGCCAGCAGTTTAACCGACCGGGAGAACTATGGCTACACCTTC. The variable domain in full, with the rest retrieved from reference TRBV11-2 and TRBJ1-2, is EAGVAQSPRYKIIEKRQSVAFWCNPISGHATLYWYQQILGQGPKLLIQFQNNGVVDDSQLPKDRFSAERLKGVDSTLKIQPAKLEDSAVYLCASSLTDRENYGYTFGSGTRLTVV.

This rearrangement joins TRBV21-1 to TRBJ2-3; TRBD1, the D gene given by the table, was not confirmed from the DNA. TRBV21-1 is noted as a pseudogene. This CDR3 is 16 amino acids long. The CDR3, as DNA: TGTGCCAGCAGCAAAGGGAGCAGGACAGGGGAAGATACGCAGTATTTT. As protein: CASSKGSRTGEDTQYF.

Points on this clone: The same CDR3 can be traced to other DNA sequences in this sample. The V and J genes are TRBV28 and TRBJ2-7; D unresolved. The V end was cut by 6 bases, the J end by 1 base, with 4 bases between. Germline V CDR1 and CDR2: MDHEN, SYDVKM. The CDR3 totals 11 residues. The CDR3 DNA reads TGTGCCAGCAGGCGGTCCTACGAGCAGTACTTC. It translates to CASRRSYEQYF.

This rearrangement joins TRBV18 to TRBJ2-2; 15 positions agree with TRBD2. The length of the CDR3 is 20 residues. Trimming removed 3 bases from V and 0 bases from J; junction bases left unmatched: 8. Germline CDR1 reads KGHSH; CDR2 reads LQKENI. The DNA for the CDR3 is TGTGCCAGCTCACCCGCGGGACTAGCGGGGGGACTGGCGAACACCGGGGAGCTGTTTTTT. Encoded protein: CASSPAGLAGGLANTGELFF.

The chain combines TRBV2 with TRBJ2-7, with 15 bases matching TRBD2. This CDR3 is 18 amino acids long. From germline, CDR1 is SNHLY and CDR2 FYNNEI. The V and J ends lost 5 bases and 0 bases, in that order; junction bases with no gene match: 8. The CDR3 bases are TGTGCCAGCAGTAATACCGGACTAGCGGGGGGGTACTCCTACGAGCAGTACTTC. Translation: CASSNTGLAGGYSYEQYF.

This rearrangement joins TRBV19 to TRBJ2-1; 9 positions agree with TRBD1. This CDR3 is 15 amino acids long. The ends lost 4 bases at V and 2 bases at J; junction bases unmatched: 3. The germline CDR1 and CDR2 sequences are LNHDA and SQIVND (reference sequence). The CDR3 region is CASSKDRGAYNEQFF. CDR3 nucleotide sequence: TGTGCCAGTAGTAAAGACAGGGGGGCCTACAATGAGCAGTTCTTC.

CDR3 sequence reads: CASSASSGNTIYF. The CDR3 DNA sequence: TGCGCCAGCAGTGCCAGCTCTGGAAACACCATATATTTT. The chain recombines TRBV10-1 with TRBJ1-3; D is undetermined. The CDR3 has 13 residues. Germline V gene sequence: CDR1 WNHNN, CDR2 SYGVQD (reference sequence). Trimming removed 4 bases from V and 0 bases from J, with 4 bases in between.

The rearrangement joins TRBV18 to TRBJ1-2; TRBD1 aligns across 7 bases. The V segment lost 2 bases and the J segment 1 base; nucleotides outside the gene matches: 7. This CDR3 is built from 16 residues. Germline loops: CDR1 KGHSH, CDR2 LQKENI. The CDR3 nucleotides are TGTGCCAGCTCACCAGGTCAAGGGGGCTATAACTATGGCTACACCTTC. Translating it yields CASSPGQGGYNYGYTF.

The chain couples TRBV5-1 to TRBJ2-5; no definite D call. The germline V gene has CDR1 SGHRS and CDR2 YFSETQ. Deletions cut 0 bases from V and 5 bases from J, with 8 bases between. The CDR3 covers 13 residues. DNA for the CDR3: TGCGCCAGCAGCTTGGAACCGGTCGAGACCCAGTACTTC. Translation: CASSLEPVETQYF.

The chain has TRBV6-2 or TRBV6-3 and TRBJ1-5, with 9 bases lining up with TRBD1. With 2 bases clipped from V and 0 bases from J, the junction kept 14 bases outside the gene matches. This CDR3 has 20 residues. Per germline, CDR1 MNHEY and CDR2 SVGEGT. The CDR3 DNA follows: TGTGCCAGCAGTTACACACTTCTAGACAGGGGGAGTTCTAGCAATCAGCCCCAGCATTTT. Protein: CASSYTLLDRGSSSNQPQHF.

The chain recombines TRBV3-1 (or the pseudogene TRBV3-2) with TRBJ2-1, with 9 bases identical to TRBD1. This CDR3 has 14 amino acids. Germline V gene sequence: CDR1 LGHDT, CDR2 YNNKEL (reference sequence). Trimming removed 2 bases from V and 15 bases from J; junction bases left unmatched: 11. The chain's CDR3 is CASSQSGQGSERFF. The CDR3 coding sequence is TGTGCCAGCAGCCAATCGGGACAGGGTTCCGAGAGGTTCTTC.

The genes are TRBV28 and TRBJ1-2; D is ambiguous. The V gene's germline CDR1 is MDHEN and CDR2 SYDVKM. The CDR3 is 11 amino acids. Trimming shortened V by 1 base and J by 5 bases, and 2 bases separated the two germline ends. CDR3 in DNA: TGTGCCAGCAGTTTATCGTATGGCTACACCTTC. Its translation: CASSLSYGYTF.

This clone was found a few times. CDR3: CATSSSANYGYTF. DNA for the CDR3: TGTGCCACCAGCAGTTCAGCTAACTATGGCTACACCTTC. The chain links TRBV15 to TRBJ1-2; D is unclear. In germline, CDR1 is LNHNV, CDR2 YYDKDF (reference sequence). This CDR3 has 13 residues. Trimming removed 3 bases from V and 0 bases from J, with 5 bases in between.

This clone was observed once. The chain is built from TRBV6-5 and TRBJ1-1; 10 nucleotides agree with TRBD1. CDR1 is MNHEY and CDR2 is SVGAGI in the germline V gene. V was pared by 6 bases and J by 4 bases, with 8 bases of the junction left unmatched. The CDR3 length is 15 residues. CDR3 protein: CASSWDRGGTTEAFF. The CDR3 DNA sequence: TGTGCCAGCAGCTGGGACAGGGGAGGAACCACTGAAGCTTTCTTT.

The chain carries TRBV28 and TRBJ1-1; D is perhaps TRBD1 (6 bases). Germline lookup yields CDR1 MDHEN and CDR2 SYDVKM. V was shortened by 5 bases and J by 1 base, with 14 bases between the two germline ends. This CDR3 region has 15 residues. The CDR3 DNA sequence: TGTGCCAGCAGTCTGGGGGGGGCGAAGAACACTGAAGCTTTCTTT. It codes for CASSLGGAKNTEAFF.

The V gene is TRBV2, the J gene TRBJ2-5; unclear D gene. The CDR3 contains 15 residues. Between the trimmed V and J ends, which lost 6 bases and 2 bases, there was a span of 16 bases. CDR1 is SNHLY and CDR2 is FYNNEI in the germline V gene. The CDR3 is CASSEKPIYQETQYF. CDR3 in DNA: TGTGCCAGCAGCGAGAAGCCTATTTATCAAGAGACCCAGTACTTC.

V and J are TRBV27 and TRBJ2-5; 7 bases fit TRBD1. This CDR3 has 13 residues. Germline CDR1 reads MNHEY; CDR2 reads SMNVEV (reference sequence). J was trimmed by 2 bases and V by 7 bases; bases with no gene match: 4. The CDR3 DNA follows: TGTGCCAGCACCCGGACAGGACAAGAGACCCAGTACTTC. Protein: CASTRTGQETQYF.

The chain has TRBV5-1 and TRBJ2-2; a weak D match, TRBD2 (5 bases). V dropped 0 bases and J dropped 4 bases, with 7 bases sitting between them. Germline CDR1 is SGHRS and CDR2 is YFSETQ. The CDR3 loop spans 14 amino acids. The CDR3 DNA reads as TGCGCCAGCAGCTTGGTGGCGGGCACCGGGGAGCTGTTTTTT. It codes for CASSLVAGTGELFF.